The next 29 T cell receptor beta chains were all read from a single sample in a study of CD8 T cells in Susac syndrome. The RNA, about 0.5 to 1 ug, was put through reverse transcription using random hexamers. TCRdb reanalysed the immunoSEQ multiplex PCR reads using MiXCR and keeps one entry per CDR3 protein. The sample carries around 180,000 distinct CDR3 sequences, approximately 96% recorded once. The sample consisted of CD4+ T cells from PBMCs. These receptor sequences come from a human donor with multiple sclerosis.

This chain uses TRBV19 with TRBJ2-3; TRBD1 is a possible D gene (6 bases). The CDR3 extends over 19 amino acids. Germline values: CDR1 LNHDA, CDR2 SQIVND (reference sequence). Deletions cut 3 bases from V and 1 base from J, with 23 bases between. CDR3 bases: TGTGCCAGTAGTATCCCAACCGGAAAACAGGGTGGTGGCACAGATACGCAGTATTTT. Translation: CASSIPTGKQGGGTDTQYF.

The table lists this clonotype with a count of one. V usage is TRBV29-1 and J usage is TRBJ1-1; no clear D. The germline V gene encodes CDR1 SQVTM and CDR2 ANQGSEA. Deletions cut 4 bases from V and 1 base from J, with 13 bases between. The CDR3 has 14 amino acids. CDR3 coding DNA: TGCAGCGTTGCGTGGAGATTGGGGAACACTGAAGCTTTCTTT. As protein: CSVAWRLGNTEAFF. Combining the CDR3 with reference TRBV29-1 and TRBJ1-1 gives the whole variable domain SAVISQKPSRDICQRGTSLTIQCQVDSQVTMMFWYRQQPGQSLTLIATANQGSEATYESGFVIDKFPISRPNLTFSTLTVSNMSPEDSSIYLCSVAWRLGNTEAFFGQGTRLTVV.

CDR3 loop: CASSQGSEAFF. CDR3 sequence (DNA): TGTGCCAGCAGCCAAGGGAGTGAAGCTTTCTTT. The genes are TRBV3-1 and TRBJ1-1; no clear D gene. Germline V gene lookup returns CDR1 LGHDT and CDR2 YNNKEL (reference sequence). The CDR3 is 11 amino acids. Trimming shortened V by 1 base and J by 7 bases, and 4 bases separated the two germline ends.

The chain recombines TRBV3-1 with TRBJ2-5; D not certain. Germline V gives CDR1 LGHDT, CDR2 YNNKEL (reference sequence). The CDR3 runs 13 residues. Trimming left V 0 bases short and J 7 bases short, with 9 bases between. The CDR3 DNA reads TGTGCCAGCAGCCAAGAGGTCGGTTTGACCCAGTACTTC. This codes for CASSQEVGLTQYF.

The chain couples TRBV24-1 to TRBJ2-5, with D possibly being TRBD1 or TRBD2 (6 bases each). Germline V gene lookup returns CDR1 KGHDR and CDR2 SFDVKD. CDR3 size: 17 residues. Trimming stripped 4 bases from V and 2 bases from J, with 19 bases between. DNA for the CDR3: TGTGCCACCAGTGAGGGGGGCAGGGGTGGACAACAAGAGACCCAGTACTTC. This sequence encodes CATSEGGRGGQQETQYF.

This chain uses TRBV10-3 with TRBJ2-3, with D perhaps TRBD2 (6 bases). Germline V lookup: CDR1 ENHRY, CDR2 SYGVKD. V lost 4 bases, J lost 2 bases, and 13 bases lay in between. The CDR3 contains 15 residues. The CDR3 reads CAISVRDSFTDTQYF. The CDR3 DNA follows: TGTGCCATCAGTGTCCGGGACTCCTTCACAGATACGCAGTATTTT.

This clonotype was seen once. The rearrangement joins TRBV4-1 to TRBJ1-6; no reliable D call. The germline V and J ends were trimmed by 0 bases and 9 bases, with 12 bases remaining between them. CDR3 size: 15 residues. Germline CDR1 and CDR2: MGHRA and YSYEKL. CDR3 in DNA: TGCGCCAGCAGCCAAGACCGGGCGTACGCTTCACCCCTCCACTTT. Translating gives CASSQDRAYASPLHF.

In DNA form, the CDR3 reads TGTGCCAGCAGTCAAACAGTGGAGACCCAGTACTTC. Its translation is CASSQTVETQYF. The V gene is TRBV28, the J gene TRBJ2-5, with D uncertain. In germline, CDR1 is MDHEN, CDR2 SYDVKM. The CDR3 runs 12 residues. The V gene lost 5 bases and the J gene lost 5 bases, with 9 bases spanning the gap.

The gene calls are TRBV20-1 and TRBJ1-6; 7 bases are shared with TRBD1. CDR1 is DFQATT, CDR2 SNEGSKA, per germline (reference sequence). CDR3 length equals 15 residues. J lost 9 bases, V lost 0 bases, and 8 bases had no gene match. The CDR3 here is CSARDSRTGSSPLHF. CDR3 in DNA: TGCAGTGCTAGAGATTCGCGGACAGGTAGTTCACCCCTCCACTTT.

The V and J genes are TRBV5-1 and TRBJ1-2, with D hard to call. The CDR3 runs to 13 residues. The ends were cut back, 5 bases at V and 2 bases at J, with 10 bases in the middle. The V gene's germline CDR1 is SGHRS and CDR2 YFSETQ. The CDR3 nucleotides read TGCGCCAGCAGTCAAGGACTCAACTATGGCTACACCTTC. This translates into CASSQGLNYGYTF.

A single count supports this clonotype. The rearrangement joins TRBV3-1 to TRBJ1-4; D remains ambiguous. CDR1 is LGHDT, CDR2 YNNKEL, per germline (reference sequence). Trimming stripped 4 bases from V and 8 bases from J, with 11 bases between. This CDR3 contains 13 residues. The CDR3, as DNA: TGTGCCAGCAGCCCCTACACTGGGGAAAAACTGTTTTTT. It translates to CASSPYTGEKLFF.

The J gene is TRBJ2-3, the V gene TRBV20-1; D not certain. V was pared by 6 bases and J by 6 bases, with 10 bases between. The germline V gene has CDR1 DFQATT and CDR2 SNEGSKA (reference sequence). The CDR3 is 11 amino acids. The CDR3 bases are TGCAGTGCCCTCATATCGGATACGCAGTATTTT. It translates to CSALISDTQYF.

The genes are TRBV20-1 and TRBJ1-1; D gene ambiguous. This CDR3 contains 12 residues. Germline loops: CDR1 DFQATT, CDR2 SNEGSKA (reference sequence). Trimming pared 5 bases from V and 2 bases from J, leaving 9 bases between. CDR3 loop: CSAQRSNTEAFF. In DNA form, the CDR3 reads TGCAGTGCTCAGAGGAGTAACACTGAAGCTTTCTTT.

The J gene is TRBJ1-4, the V gene TRBV27, with D possibly being TRBD1 (6 bases). CDR3 length: 15 residues. Germline V gene data show CDR1 as MNHEY and CDR2 as SMNVEV (reference sequence). Trimming removed 5 bases at V and 0 bases at J, with 10 bases between. As DNA, the CDR3 is TGTGCCAGCAGTCAGACAGGTGCAACTAATGAAAAACTGTTTTTT. The encoded protein is CASSQTGATNEKLFF. The full variable domain, in which reference TRBV27 and TRBJ1-4 provide the parts outside the CDR3, is EAQVTQNPRYLITVTGKKLTVTCSQNMNHEYMSWYRQDPGLGLRQIYYSMNVEVTDKGDVPEGYKVSRKEKRNFPLILESPSPNQTSLYFCASSQTGATNEKLFFGSGTQLSVL.

This chain links TRBV4-3 with TRBJ2-4; possible D gene TRBD2, 6 bases. This CDR3 region has 17 residues. V was cut by 0 bases and J by 6 bases, with 18 bases left in between. The germline CDR1 and CDR2 sequences are LGHNA and YSLEER. The CDR3 is CASSQEGQTHGGNIQYF. CDR3 coding DNA: TGCGCCAGCAGCCAAGAGGGCCAAACCCACGGGGGAAACATTCAGTACTTC.

The chain is built from TRBV6-6 and TRBJ1-4; TRBD1 is a possible D gene (5 bases). CDR1 and CDR2 (germline): MNHNY, SVGAGI (reference sequence). The germline V and J ends were trimmed by 0 bases and 4 bases, with 9 bases remaining between them. This CDR3 spans 15 amino acids. The chain's CDR3 is CASSYSGANNEKLFF. In nucleotides, the CDR3 is TGTGCCAGCAGTTACTCAGGGGCCAATAATGAAAAACTGTTTTTT.

The V gene is TRBV5-3, the J gene TRBJ2-1; 11 nucleotides align to TRBD2. TRBV5-3 is filed as an ORF, its function uncertain. V lost 6 bases and J lost 0; bases outside the gene matches: 11. The length of the CDR3 is 18 residues. The CDR3 region is CARNFLAGGPSSYNEQFF. Here the CDR3 DNA reads TGTGCCAGAAACTTCCTAGCGGGGGGACCCAGCTCCTACAATGAGCAGTTCTTC.

The J gene is TRBJ2-7, the V gene TRBV27; D is perhaps TRBD1 or TRBD2 (5 bases each). Germline CDR1 reads MNHEY; CDR2 reads SMNVEV (reference sequence). Trimming cost V 4 bases and J 1 base, with 14 bases left between them. The CDR3 is 15 amino acids. In nucleotides, the CDR3 is TGTGCCAGCAGTTATGTCCGGGGCCTATCCTACGAGCAGTACTTC. It is translated as CASSYVRGLSYEQYF.

V and J are TRBV3-1 and TRBJ1-1; D may be TRBD1 (5 bases). Trimming removed 10 bases from V and 10 bases from J, with 28 bases in between. Germline loops: CDR1 LGHDT, CDR2 YNNKEL (reference sequence). The CDR3 covers 15 residues. In nucleotides, the CDR3 is TGTGCCACCACAATTTCCCGGGACCCGTCGACTCGAGCTTTCTTT. It translates to CATTISRDPSTRAFF.

This chain joins TRBV30 and TRBJ2-3; 11 positions match TRBD2. Germline CDR1 is GTSNPN and CDR2 is SVGIG (reference sequence). The CDR3 has 14 residues. With 5 bases clipped from V and 1 base from J, the junction kept 2 bases outside the gene matches. The CDR3 DNA follows: TGTGCCTGGGTACTAGCGGGGGGCACAGATACGCAGTATTTT. Translating it yields CAWVLAGGTDTQYF.

The chain is built from TRBV5-1 and TRBJ2-5; D not certain. The CDR3 length is 15 residues. Germline V gene sequence: CDR1 SGHRS, CDR2 YFSETQ. V lost 2 bases to trimming and J lost 5 bases, with 16 bases between them. CDR3 residues: CASSFSAVFGETQYF. CDR3 bases: TGCGCCAGCAGCTTTTCAGCCGTTTTCGGGGAGACCCAGTACTTC.

This chain joins TRBV4-1 and TRBJ2-7; D unresolved. There are 16 residues in the CDR3. From germline, CDR1 is MGHRA and CDR2 YSYEKL. Trimming took 0 bases from V and 0 from J, leaving 12 bases between them. CDR3 amino acids: CASSQDPSESSYEQYF. The CDR3 nucleotides are TGCGCCAGCAGCCAAGATCCCTCAGAAAGCTCCTACGAGCAGTACTTC.

V gene TRBV9 combines with J gene TRBJ1-2, with 10 nucleotides matching TRBD1. CDR3 length: 16 residues. Germline values: CDR1 SGDLS, CDR2 YYNGEE. V shed 4 bases, J shed 7 bases, and the junction held 13 bases outside the gene matches. The DNA for the CDR3 is TGTGCCAGCAGCCCCGGGGTGACAGGGGGCTACGGTGGCTACACCTTC. It is translated as CASSPGVTGGYGGYTF. The complete variable domain, with remaining parts taken from reference TRBV9 and TRBJ1-2, reads DSGVTQTPKHLITATGQRVTLRCSPRSGDLSVYWYQQSLDQGLQFLIQYYNGEERAKGNILERFSAQQFPDLHSELNLSSLELGDSALYFCASSPGVTGGYGGYTFGSGTRLTVV.

The rearrangement joins TRBV30 to TRBJ2-3; a possible D gene is TRBD2 (5 bases). Germline-derived CDR1 and CDR2 are GTSNPN and SVGIG (reference sequence). CDR3 length: 15 residues. Trimming removed 1 base at V and 3 bases at J, with 14 bases between. CDR3 in amino acids: CAWSAWAGRTDTQYF. Here the CDR3 DNA reads TGTGCCTGGAGTGCGTGGGCGGGTCGGACAGATACGCAGTATTTT.

The chain couples TRBV9 to TRBJ1-1; possibly TRBD1 for D (5 bases). Trimming pared 7 bases from V and 7 bases from J, leaving 11 bases between. The CDR3 runs 11 residues. Germline loops: CDR1 SGDLS, CDR2 YYNGEE. CDR3 sequence: CASGTSGEAFF. CDR3 coding DNA: TGTGCCAGCGGGACGTCGGGTGAAGCTTTCTTT.

Only one count was recorded for this clonotype. J is TRBJ1-5 and V is TRBV9, with 7 positions matching TRBD1. The CDR3 length is 14 residues. V lost 0 bases to trimming and J lost 6 bases; unmatched junction nucleotides: 3. The germline CDR1 and CDR2 sequences are SGDLS and YYNGEE. DNA of the CDR3: TGTGCCAGCAGCGTAGGACAGGGCAGTCAGCCCCAGCATTTT. It encodes CASSVGQGSQPQHF.

This sequence joins TRBV30 and TRBJ2-3; tentative D call: TRBD2 (6 bases). Trimming shortened V by 4 bases and J by 1 base, and 18 bases separated the two germline ends. In germline, CDR1 is GTSNPN, CDR2 SVGIG (reference sequence). The CDR3 is 16 amino acids. CDR3 coding DNA: TGTGCCTGGACCCGGGCAGGCGGGACCCGCACAGATACGCAGTATTTT. Translated, it gives CAWTRAGGTRTDTQYF.

The sample holds one count of this clonotype. In DNA, the CDR3 is TGTGCCAGCAGCTTAGCCGGACAGGGAACTCAGCCCCAGCATTTT. Translation gives CASSLAGQGTQPQHF. The chain couples TRBV7-9 to TRBJ1-5; 8 nucleotides agree with TRBD1. CDR1 and CDR2 (germline): SEHNR, FQNEAQ (reference sequence). The trim removed 0 bases at V and 6 bases at J, leaving 4 bases unmatched. The CDR3 is 15 amino acids. Complete variable domain (other parts from reference TRBV7-9 and TRBJ1-5): DTGVSQNPRHKITKRGQNVTFRCDPISEHNRLYWYRQTLGQGPEFLTYFQNEAQLEKSRLLSDRFSAERPKGSFSTLEIQRTEQGDSAMYLCASSLAGQGTQPQHFGDGTRLSIL.

This clonotype was seen a handful of times. V gene TRBV30 combines with J gene TRBJ2-7; tentatively, D is TRBD1 (6 bases). Germline V gene lookup returns CDR1 GTSNPN and CDR2 SVGIG (reference sequence). The CDR3 spans 15 residues. The ends were cut back, 4 bases at V and 2 bases at J, with 18 bases in the middle. The DNA for the CDR3 is TGTGCCTGGAACGGACAGCTGAAGGGGCCCTACGAGCAGTACTTC. Translating it yields CAWNGQLKGPYEQYF.